Listed below are T cell receptor beta chains from one sample, sequenced in a study of technical replicates of blood from a handful of donors. Some clones are missing from TCRdb's copy, which holds only in-frame ones; the method was immunoSEQ multiplex PCR. Of some 93,000 clones in the sample, 95% were seen once. Sequencing was carried out using T cells isolated from PBMCs. The receptor set was obtained from a human donor in good health. The CDR3 runs from the conserved cysteine through the conserved F or W. The D gene is left open where the match is weak. Only some rows state a clone size, as once, few, many or a class for expanded clones.

V,J,D,size,DNA,CDR3
TRBV7-7,TRBJ2-3,TRBD2,.,TGTGCCAGCAGCCCCGGACTAGCGAGGGGCACAGATACGCAGTATTTT,CASSPGLARGTDTQYF
TRBV4-1,TRBJ2-5,TRBD2,.,TGCGCCAGCAGCCAAGTAGCGGGGGCGTGGGAGACCCAGTACTTC,CASSQVAGAWETQYF
TRBV27,TRBJ2-1,TRBD1,.,TGTGCCAGCAGTGCCCGGGACAGCCTCTACAATGAGCAGTTCTTC,CASSARDSLYNEQFF
TRBV6-6,TRBJ2-1,.,.,TGTGCCAGCATGGAGGGGTCCTACAATGAGCAGTTCTTC,CASMEGSYNEQFF
TRBV5-1,TRBJ1-6,TRBD1,.,TGCGCCAGCAGCCCGGACAGGGGGCCTTATAATTCACCCCTCCACTTT,CASSPDRGPYNSPLHF
TRBV11-2,TRBJ2-7,.,.,TGTGCCAGCATGAGAGGAACCTCTGACGGGTCCTCCTACGAGCAGTACTTC,CASMRGTSDGSSYEQYF
TRBV28,TRBJ2-1,TRBD2,.,TGTGCCAGCAGTTTATCCTGGAGGGAGGGATGGGAGCAGTTCTTC,CASSLSWREGWEQFF
TRBV6-1,TRBJ1-2,.,.,TGTGCCAGCAGGGAGTACAGGGAGCGGGGCTACACCTTC,CASREYRERGYTF
TRBV10-2,TRBJ2-2,.,.,TGCGCCAGCAGTCCATCAGGGCCGCAGGGGAAGCAGCTGTTTTTT,CASSPSGPQGKQLFF
TRBV27,TRBJ1-4,.,.,TGTGCCAGCAGGATGACAGCATCTGCAACTAATGAAAAACTGTTTTTT,CASRMTASATNEKLFF
TRBV2,TRBJ2-5,TRBD2,once,TGTGCCAGCAGTGAAGCGTACTCGGGAGGCGGAGAGACCCAGTACTTC,CASSEAYSGGGETQYF
TRBV5-1,TRBJ2-7,.,.,TGCGCCAGCAGCTGGGGGACAAGCTCCTACGAGCAGTACTTC,CASSWGTSSYEQYF
TRBV29-1,TRBJ1-2,TRBD1,.,TGCAGCGTTGTCGCGGGACACAGGGGTACCTATGGCTACACCTTC,CSVVAGHRGTYGYTF
TRBV5-1,TRBJ2-5,TRBD1,.,TGCGCCAGCAACGACCCGGGACAGGGGGAAGAGACCCAGTACTTC,CASNDPGQGEETQYF
TRBV7-9,TRBJ1-6,.,.,TGTGCCAAGAGTGGCGGGGACTTCTATAATTCACCCCTCCACTTT,CAKSGGDFYNSPLHF
TRBV6-6,TRBJ1-1,.,few,TGTGCCAGCAGTACTGGTAGACGCAGGTACACTGAAGCTTTCTTT,CASSTGRRRYTEAFF
TRBV5-1,TRBJ1-3,.,.,TGCGCCAGCAGCCCACAGGCTTGGGGAAACACCATATATTTT,CASSPQAWGNTIYF
TRBV5-1,TRBJ2-5,.,.,TGCGCCAGCAGCTTGGTGGTTAGTAAAGAGACCCAGTACTTC,CASSLVVSKETQYF
TRBV28,TRBJ2-7,TRBD1,.,TGTGCCAGCAGTTCATCCGGGACAGGGAATGTTTACGAGCAGTACTTC,CASSSSGTGNVYEQYF
TRBV4-2,TRBJ2-7,.,.,TGTGCCAGCAGCCAAGGTCAGGGCTCCTACGAGCAGTACTTC,CASSQGQGSYEQYF
TRBV29-1,TRBJ1-2,.,once,TGCAGCGTTGCCCTAAACCAGAGGGCAGGCTATGGCTACACCTTC,CSVALNQRAGYGYTF
TRBV19,TRBJ2-7,TRBD1,.,TGTGCCAGTACCGAACGGACAGGGTCCCCAACCTACGAGCAGTACTTC,CASTERTGSPTYEQYF
TRBV5-4,TRBJ2-1,.,.,TGTGCCAGCAGCTTTTCTAACAATGAGCAGTTCTTC,CASSFSNNEQFF
TRBV7-9,TRBJ2-7,.,.,TGTGCCAGCAGCTTGGCTAGGTCGAGTAACGAGCAGTACTTC,CASSLARSSNEQYF
TRBV5-5,TRBJ2-1,TRBD2,.,TGTGCCAGCAGCTTAAGCGGGAGCTCCTACAATGAGCAGTTCTTC,CASSLSGSSYNEQFF
TRBV7-2,TRBJ2-3,.,.,TGTGCCAGCAGCTTAGGGTCAGGGCTCACAGATACGCAGTATTTT,CASSLGSGLTDTQYF
TRBV7-6,TRBJ1-6,TRBD1,.,TGTGCCAGCAGCGCAGCAGGGGGCGAAGGTGGTTCACCCCTCCACTTT,CASSAAGGEGGSPLHF
TRBV7-9,TRBJ1-3,.,.,TGTGCCAGCAGCTACTCCGCCTCTGGAAACACCATATATTTT,CASSYSASGNTIYF
TRBV5-1,TRBJ1-2,TRBD1,.,TGCGCCAGCAGCTTGGGTACAGGGGGGAACTATGGCTACACCTTC,CASSLGTGGNYGYTF
TRBV29-1,TRBJ2-5,TRBD2,.,TGCAGCGTTGTTTCGCTAGCGGGGCGAGAGACCCAGTACTTC,CSVVSLAGRETQYF
TRBV28,TRBJ2-7,.,.,TGTGCCAGCAGTTCTCAGGGCGGCCCGGCCTACGAGCAGTACTTC,CASSSQGGPAYEQYF
TRBV5-1,TRBJ2-1,TRBD2,.,TGCGCCAGCAGCTTGGATAGAATAGCGGGATTTGGTGAGCAGTTCTTC,CASSLDRIAGFGEQFF